One and the same sample provided the 11 T cell receptor beta chains below, sequenced in a study of early T cells in non-severe SARS-CoV-2 infection. Via MiXCR, TCRdb re-called the 5' RACE reads, giving one row per CDR3 protein. The sample carries tens of thousands of distinct CDR3 sequences, 9.5% to 15% recorded once. The sequencing input was whole blood. The receptors come from an adult who was a healthcare worker with PCR-confirmed SARS-CoV-2 infection or an uninfected control (not recorded which).

This clonotype has at least ten counts. The chain carries TRBV20-1 and TRBJ1-2, with D hard to call. This CDR3 comprises 12 residues. The ends were cut back, 5 bases at V and 1 base at J, with 8 bases in the middle. Germline V gives CDR1 DFQATT, CDR2 SNEGSKA (reference sequence). The CDR3 loop reads CSAWTDNYGYTF. In DNA form, the CDR3 reads TGCAGTGCTTGGACTGATAACTATGGCTACACCTTC.

The rearrangement joins TRBV28 to TRBJ2-7; unclear D gene. The CDR3 is 11 residues long. Germline CDR1 reads MDHEN; CDR2 reads SYDVKM. Trimming shortened V by 1 base and J by 5 bases, and 3 bases separated the two germline ends. CDR3 in amino acids: CASSLSHEQYF. As DNA, the CDR3 is TGTGCCAGCAGTTTATCCCACGAGCAGTACTTC.

The CDR3 here is CASSIGGGSQQFF. Written as DNA, the CDR3 is TGTGCCAGTAGTATAGGGGGCGGGAGTCAGCAGTTCTTC. This chain links TRBV19 with TRBJ2-1; TRBD2 matches 7 bases. The trim removed 1 base at V and 11 bases at J, leaving 5 bases unmatched. The CDR3 extends over 13 amino acids. CDR1 is LNHDA, CDR2 SQIVND, per germline (reference sequence).

A few counts support this clonotype. The V call is TRBV6-2 or TRBV6-3, the J call TRBJ2-7; TRBD2 matches 7 bases. Germline assignment: CDR1 MNHEY and CDR2 SVGEGT. The CDR3 loop spans 15 amino acids. V gave up 6 bases and J gave up 2 bases; unmatched junction bases: 10. CDR3 in amino acids: CASRTSEAGAYEQYF. CDR3 nucleotide sequence: TGTGCCAGCAGAACTTCTGAGGCGGGAGCCTACGAGCAGTACTTC.

The rearrangement uses TRBV28 and TRBJ1-6; 10 bases agree with TRBD1. Germline trimming cut 5 bases from V and 2 bases from J; bases unmatched to any gene: 3. The CDR3 has 16 amino acids. Germline lookup yields CDR1 MDHEN and CDR2 SYDVKM. CDR3 sequence: CASSGQGDTYNSPLHF. The DNA of the CDR3 is TGTGCCAGCAGTGGACAGGGGGACACCTATAATTCACCCCTCCACTTT.

Regarding this clonotype: One junction end disagrees with the germline gene, perhaps due to a read error. This chain joins TRBV5-4 and TRBJ1-2, with 7 bases that match TRBD1. The CDR3 has 16 amino acids. Germline V lookup: CDR1 SGHNT, CDR2 YYREEE (reference sequence). CDR3 residues: CASSLFGDSGNSGCTF. The CDR3 region has the DNA TGTGCCAGCAGCTTATTTGGGGACAGCGGAAACTCTGGCTGCACCTTC.

The chain recombines TRBV6-5 with TRBJ1-6, with 8 bases that match TRBD1. The CDR3 loop spans 15 amino acids. V lost 7 bases, J lost 7 bases, and 9 bases stayed unmatched. Per the germline V gene, CDR1 is MNHEY and CDR2 is SVGAGI. CDR3 amino acids: CASTLGQGLNSPLHF. Here the CDR3 DNA reads TGTGCCAGCACCCTAGGACAGGGCCTAAATTCACCCCTCCACTTT.

This clonotype was observed many times. V and J are TRBV27 and TRBJ2-5; D tentatively reads TRBD1 or TRBD2 (5 bases each). Trimming stripped 6 bases from V and 1 base from J, with 21 bases between. This CDR3 region has 17 residues. CDR1 MNHEY and CDR2 SMNVEV come from the germline V gene (reference sequence). The CDR3 DNA is TGTGCCAGCAGCTATAATAATAAGGGACGTTTCCAAGAGACCCAGTACTTC. Translation gives CASSYNNKGRFQETQYF.

This clonotype was seen more than once but under ten times. CDR3 in amino acids: CASSPNQGQETQYF. As DNA, the CDR3 is TGTGCCAGCTCACCGAACCAGGGCCAAGAGACCCAGTACTTC. The chain carries TRBV18 and TRBJ2-5; maybe TRBD1 (5 bases). Germline CDR1 and CDR2: KGHSH and LQKENI. The CDR3 extends over 14 amino acids. Deletions cut 3 bases from V and 1 base from J, with 9 bases between. Full variable domain (rest looked up from reference TRBV18 and TRBJ2-5): NAGVMQNPRHLVRRRGQEARLRCSPMKGHSHVYWYRQLPEEGLKFMVYLQKENIIDESGMPKERFSAEFPKEGPSILRIQQVVRGDSAAYFCASSPNQGQETQYFGPGTRLLVL.

This chain connects TRBV20-1 to TRBJ2-5; D possibly matches TRBD1 or TRBD2 (5 bases each). V was shortened by 1 base and J by 0 bases, with 9 bases between the two germline ends. Germline loops: CDR1 DFQATT, CDR2 SNEGSKA (reference sequence). This CDR3 spans 14 amino acids. The DNA for the CDR3 is TGCAGTGCTAGAGGGGGGAACGACCAAGAGACCCAGTACTTC. Its translation is CSARGGNDQETQYF.

This clonotype came up many times. V and J are TRBV25-1 and TRBJ2-5; 14 nucleotides line up with TRBD2. Germline values: CDR1 MGHDK, CDR2 SYGVNS. V gave up 7 bases and J gave up 4 bases; unmatched junction bases: 8. The CDR3 length is 16 residues. Here the CDR3 DNA reads TGTGCCAGCACTCCTATAGGACTAGCGGGAGGAGAGACCCAGTACTTC. Translated, it gives CASTPIGLAGGETQYF. Full variable domain (remainder filled in from reference TRBV25-1 and TRBJ2-5): EADIYQTPRYLVIGTGKKITLECSQTMGHDKMYWYQQDPGMELHLIHYSYGVNSTEKGDLSSESTVSRIRTEHFPLTLESARPSHTSQYLCASTPIGLAGGETQYFGPGTRLLVL.